The rows below give T cell receptor beta chains drawn from one sample of a study of blood T cell repertoires in COVID-19. Some clones are missing from TCRdb's copy, which holds only in-frame ones; the method was immunoSEQ multiplex PCR. Found here are 250,000 to 400,000 clones, 90% of them singletons; the top ten hold 2.6%. Sequenced: PBMCs or T cells enriched from blood (not recorded which). These receptors were collected from a man aged 60 to 69 who had recovered from COVID-19. CDR3s include the opening cysteine and the closing phenylalanine or tryptophan. The order of the fields is clone size, D gene, J gene, V gene, CDR3 protein, CDR3 DNA. D genes are given only for firm matches. Not every row has a clone size; where given, it reads once, few, many or a size class.

size: -
D: -
J: TRBJ1-1
V: TRBV9
CDR3: CASSPGANTEAFF
DNA: TGTGCCAGCAGCCCAGGGGCCAACACTGAAGCTTTCTTT

size: -
D: TRBD1
J: TRBJ1-5
V: TRBV10-3
CDR3: CAISESGQGSQPQHF
DNA: TGTGCCATCAGTGAGTCGGGACAGGGTAGTCAGCCCCAGCATTTT

size: -
D: TRBD2
J: TRBJ2-2
V: TRBV13
CDR3: CASSSGSGRAGELFF
DNA: TGTGCCAGCAGCTCGGGTAGCGGGAGGGCCGGGGAGCTGTTTTTT

size: -
D: -
J: TRBJ2-1
V: TRBV27
CDR3: CASSLRGFPEQFF
DNA: TGTGCCAGCAGTTTACGAGGGTTTCCTGAGCAGTTCTTC

size: -
D: TRBD2
J: TRBJ2-3
V: TRBV7-2
CDR3: CASSWETSGEGTQYF
DNA: TGTGCCAGCAGCTGGGAGACTAGCGGGGAAGGAACGCAGTATTTT

size: -
D: TRBD1
J: TRBJ1-2
V: TRBV7-9
CDR3: CASRYGTGGNYGYTF
DNA: TGTGCCAGCAGGTACGGGACAGGGGGAAACTATGGCTACACCTTC

size: -
D: -
J: TRBJ1-4
V: TRBV7-9
CDR3: CASSPKTGFEKLFF
DNA: TGTGCCAGCAGCCCTAAAACAGGGTTCGAAAAACTGTTTTTT

size: -
D: -
J: TRBJ1-6
V: TRBV4-1
CDR3: CASSHHPGQQNNSPLHF
DNA: TGCGCCAGCAGCCACCACCCAGGACAGCAGAACAATTCACCCCTCCACTTT

size: -
D: -
J: TRBJ1-1
V: TRBV27
CDR3: CASSFGGNTEAFF
DNA: TGTGCCAGCAGTTTCGGGGGGAACACTGAAGCTTTCTTT

size: few
D: -
J: TRBJ1-5
V: TRBV2
CDR3: CASGGRQTNQPQHF
DNA: TGTGCCAGCGGGGGGAGACAGACCAATCAGCCCCAGCATTTT

size: once
D: TRBD1
J: TRBJ2-5
V: TRBV6-5
CDR3: CASRMLRGQETQYF
DNA: TGTGCCAGCAGGATGTTAAGGGGGCAGGAGACCCAGTACTTC

size: -
D: -
J: TRBJ1-4
V: TRBV7-6
CDR3: CASSPVANEKLFF
DNA: TGTGCCAGCAGCCCGGTTGCTAATGAAAAACTGTTTTTT

size: -
D: -
J: TRBJ1-3
V: TRBV2
CDR3: CASSEVRDSGNTIYF
DNA: TGTGCCAGCAGTGAAGTGCGGGATTCTGGAAACACCATATATTTT

size: -
D: TRBD2
J: TRBJ2-1
V: TRBV5-1
CDR3: CASRLGWLAGYNEQFF
DNA: TGCGCCAGCAGGCTAGGGTGGCTAGCGGGGTACAATGAGCAGTTCTTC

size: once
D: -
J: TRBJ2-7
V: TRBV9
CDR3: CASSVGGRRWEQYF
DNA: TGTGCCAGCAGCGTAGGTGGGCGACGGTGGGAGCAGTACTTC

size: -
D: -
J: TRBJ1-2
V: TRBV29-1
CDR3: CSVNTPTYGYTF
DNA: TGCAGCGTTAACACGCCAACGTATGGCTACACCTTC

size: -
D: TRBD1
J: TRBJ1-6
V: TRBV7-9
CDR3: CASSLGQGSPLHF
DNA: TGTGCCAGCAGCTTGGGACAGGGTTCACCCCTCCACTTT

size: -
D: -
J: TRBJ1-2
V: TRBV4-3
CDR3: CASSHLGAGYGYTF
DNA: TGCGCCAGCAGCCATCTGGGAGCGGGGTATGGCTACACCTTC

size: -
D: -
J: TRBJ1-1
V: TRBV19
CDR3: CASSMKGGTEAFF
DNA: TGTGCCAGTAGTATGAAAGGAGGGACTGAAGCTTTCTTT

size: once
D: -
J: TRBJ1-6
V: TRBV27
CDR3: CASSSFRSPLHF
DNA: TGTGCCAGCAGTAGCTTTCGTTCACCCCTCCACTTT

size: -
D: TRBD2
J: TRBJ2-3
V: TRBV6-1
CDR3: CASSEFSPVAGGTTDTQYF
DNA: TGTGCCAGCAGTGAATTTTCCCCCGTGGCGGGGGGGACCACAGATACGCAGTATTTT

size: few
D: TRBD2
J: TRBJ2-7
V: TRBV5-6
CDR3: CASSLMWASGAYEQYF
DNA: TGTGCCAGCAGCTTGATGTGGGCTAGCGGGGCCTACGAGCAGTACTTC

size: -
D: -
J: TRBJ2-7
V: TRBV7-8
CDR3: CASLRQMSYEQYF
DNA: TGTGCCAGCTTGCGACAGATGAGCTACGAGCAGTACTTC

size: -
D: TRBD1
J: TRBJ1-1
V: TRBV10-3
CDR3: CAISNGQGAGTEAFF
DNA: TGTGCCATCAGCAACGGACAGGGGGCAGGCACTGAAGCTTTCTTT

size: -
D: -
J: TRBJ1-1
V: TRBV10-3
CDR3: CAISESLGGTEAFF
DNA: TGTGCCATCAGTGAGTCGCTGGGCGGGACTGAAGCTTTCTTT

size: -
D: TRBD2
J: TRBJ2-7
V: TRBV27
CDR3: CASSRGLAGRQQYF
DNA: TGTGCCAGCAGCCGGGGACTAGCGGGTCGTCAGCAGTACTTC

size: -
D: -
J: TRBJ2-7
V: TRBV11-3
CDR3: CASSRRGSSYEQYF
DNA: TGTGCCAGCAGCCGAAGGGGGAGCTCCTACGAGCAGTACTTC

size: -
D: TRBD1
J: TRBJ1-5
V: TRBV5-5
CDR3: CASSGRDRGLFQPQHF
DNA: TGTGCCAGCAGCGGACGGGACAGGGGGCTTTTTCAGCCCCAGCATTTT

size: -
D: -
J: TRBJ2-4
V: TRBV30
CDR3: CAWSPAGDIQYF
DNA: TGTGCCTGGAGTCCCGCAGGGGACATTCAGTACTTC

size: -
D: -
J: TRBJ1-5
V: TRBV6-5
CDR3: CASKEGNQPQHF
DNA: TGTGCCAGCAAGGAGGGAAATCAGCCCCAGCATTTT

size: -
D: -
J: TRBJ2-4
V: TRBV6-1
CDR3: CASSGVKGGVANIQYF
DNA: TGTGCCAGCAGTGGAGTTAAAGGGGGGGTTGCAAACATTCAGTACTTC

size: -
D: -
J: TRBJ2-1
V: TRBV5-1
CDR3: CASSLAHRAYNEQFF
DNA: TGCGCCAGCAGCTTGGCCCATAGAGCTTACAATGAGCAGTTCTTC

size: -
D: -
J: TRBJ2-5
V: TRBV18
CDR3: CASSPSLSRGETQYF
DNA: TGTGCCAGCTCACCATCCCTGTCTAGGGGTGAGACCCAGTACTTC